This entry describes one T cell receptor beta chain. Its target is not known. The sample comes from a study of cytomegalovirus exposure and HLA in healthy donors. The CDR3 contains 11 residues. CDR1 is SQVTM and CDR2 is ANQGSEA in the germline V gene. The V end lost 5 bases, the J end lost 6 bases, and 8 bases lay between the germline ends. Whole-study results and caveats: Most of the TCR beta V segments (in an earlier analysis) were productive either about 87% or about 30% of the time.

It was with 60 Vbeta and 13 Jbeta primers that the PCR ran. The table came from immunoSEQ multiplex PCR; TCRdb's copy has only in-frame clones and leaves some out. This sample has about 150,000 clones, with 75% found just once. The source material was PBMCs. This sequence was found in a man in his late teens or twenties in good health and CMV-seropositive. V is TRBV29-1 and J is TRBJ2-1; D ambiguous. In DNA form, the CDR3 reads TGCAGCGTTCCTCTACGCAATGAGCAGTTCTTC. Its protein product is CSVPLRNEQFF.